Included here is one TCR beta chain sequence, with context. This specimen belongs to a study of blood T cell repertoires in COVID-19. The wider study: T cells, B-cell-depleted T cells, or PBMCs provided the cDNA or gDNA that served as material.

The CDR3 is 11 amino acids. Trimming took off 11 bases at V and 6 bases at J, with 13 bases between the two ends. Libraries were prepared by immunoSEQ multiplex PCR; TCRdb keeps only in-frame clonotypes and omits some of them. The table lists about 230,000 clones, around 80% of them singletons. What was sequenced was peripheral blood. V and J are TRBV23-1 and TRBJ1-2, with D tentatively TRBD1 (6 bases). Being an ORF, TRBV23-1 has a function that is uncertain. This sequence was found in a woman between 40 and 55 years old who had recovered from COVID-19. CDR3 region: CAPTAGDGYTF. For the CDR3, the DNA is TGCGCCCCAACGGCAGGGGATGGCTACACCTTC.